This T cell receptor beta chain was sequenced during a study of identical twins. Unique molecular identifiers were present on cDNA, and template switching added a universal primer site. MiXCR was run by TCRdb on the 5' RACE reads, yielding one entry per CDR3 protein. The sample lists 600,000 to 800,000 distinct CDR3 sequences, 21% occurring once. Findings of the study overall: Twins shared beta out-of-frame sequences in excess, but this excess was weaker.

To note about this clonotype: Antigen: not known.

These data were also filed under a second study, of T cells expressing NK-cell markers. In that study: A few donors likewise had their CD3+CD56-NKG2C+ fraction led by these clonotypes.

The sequencing input was PBMCs. This receptor was identified in a woman in her late teens or twenties in good health.

CDR3 sequence: CASRRDGTTGELFF. The CDR3 DNA reads TGTGCCAGCAGGAGGGACGGAACCACCGGGGAGCTGTTTTTT. V is TRBV12-3 or TRBV12-4 and J is TRBJ2-2; TRBD1 or TRBD2 may be the D gene (5 bases each). The CDR3 consists of 14 residues. The ends were cut back, 6 bases at V and 4 bases at J, with 12 bases in the middle.